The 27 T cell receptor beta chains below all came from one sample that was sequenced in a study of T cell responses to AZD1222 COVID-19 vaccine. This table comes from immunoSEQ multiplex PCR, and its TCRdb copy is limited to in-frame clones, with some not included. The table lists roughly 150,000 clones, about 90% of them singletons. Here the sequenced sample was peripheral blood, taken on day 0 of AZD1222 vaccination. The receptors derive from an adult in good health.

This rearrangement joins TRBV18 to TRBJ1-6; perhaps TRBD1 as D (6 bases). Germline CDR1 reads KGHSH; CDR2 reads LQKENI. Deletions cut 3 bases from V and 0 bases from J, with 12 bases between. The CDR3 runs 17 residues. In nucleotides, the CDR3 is TGTGCCAGCTCACCCGAGACAGGAAGCTCCTATAATTCACCCCTCCACTTT. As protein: CASSPETGSSYNSPLHF.

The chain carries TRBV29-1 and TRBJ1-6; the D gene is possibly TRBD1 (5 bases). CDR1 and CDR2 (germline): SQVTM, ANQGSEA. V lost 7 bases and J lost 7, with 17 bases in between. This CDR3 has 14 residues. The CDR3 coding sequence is TGCAGCGCTGGAGAGGGGCTCCGGAATTCACCCCTCCACTTT. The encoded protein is CSAGEGLRNSPLHF.

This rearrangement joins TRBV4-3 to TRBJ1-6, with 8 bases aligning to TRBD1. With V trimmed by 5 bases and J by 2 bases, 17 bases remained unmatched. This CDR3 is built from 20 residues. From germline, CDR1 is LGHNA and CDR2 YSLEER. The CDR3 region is CASSSTKKDRARTYNSPLHF. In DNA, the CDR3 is TGCGCCAGCAGCTCAACGAAGAAGGACAGGGCGAGGACCTATAATTCACCCCTCCACTTT.

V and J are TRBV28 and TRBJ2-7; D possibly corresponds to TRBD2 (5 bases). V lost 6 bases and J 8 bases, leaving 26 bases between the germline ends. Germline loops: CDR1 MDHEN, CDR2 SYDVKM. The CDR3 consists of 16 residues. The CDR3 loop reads CASSPPHTRSARKQYF. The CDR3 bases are TGTGCCAGCAGCCCACCCCATACTAGGTCGGCACGGAAGCAGTACTTC.

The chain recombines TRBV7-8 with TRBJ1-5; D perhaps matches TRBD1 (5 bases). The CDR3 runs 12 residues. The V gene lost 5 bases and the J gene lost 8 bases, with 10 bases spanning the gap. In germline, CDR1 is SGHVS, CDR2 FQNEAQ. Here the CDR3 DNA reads TGTGCCAGCAGCCAGTGGGGGGAGCCCCAGCATTTT. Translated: CASSQWGEPQHF.

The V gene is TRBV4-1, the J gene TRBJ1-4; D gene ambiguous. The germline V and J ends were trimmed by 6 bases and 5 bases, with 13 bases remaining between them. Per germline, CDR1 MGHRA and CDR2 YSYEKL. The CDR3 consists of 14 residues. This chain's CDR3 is CASRKLGLNEKLFF. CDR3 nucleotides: TGCGCCAGCAGGAAATTAGGACTGAATGAAAAACTGTTTTTT.

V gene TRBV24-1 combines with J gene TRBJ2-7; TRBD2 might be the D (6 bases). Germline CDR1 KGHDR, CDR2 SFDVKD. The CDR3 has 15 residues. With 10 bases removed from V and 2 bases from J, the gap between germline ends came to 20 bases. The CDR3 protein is CATSGGYARAYEQYF. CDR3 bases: TGTGCCACGTCCGGGGGTTATGCGCGGGCCTACGAGCAGTACTTC.

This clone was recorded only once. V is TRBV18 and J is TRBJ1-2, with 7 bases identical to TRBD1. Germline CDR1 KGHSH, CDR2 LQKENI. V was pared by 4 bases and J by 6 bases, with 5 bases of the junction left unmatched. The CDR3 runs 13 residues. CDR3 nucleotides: TGTGCCAGCTCACAAACAGGGGATAATGGCTACACCTTC. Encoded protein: CASSQTGDNGYTF.

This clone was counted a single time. CDR3 in amino acids: CSVSDRGIDQPQHF. The CDR3 nucleotides are TGCAGCGTTTCGGACAGGGGAATCGATCAGCCCCAGCATTTT. This chain uses TRBV29-1 with TRBJ1-5; 9 nucleotides line up with TRBD1. The V gene's germline CDR1 is SQVTM and CDR2 ANQGSEA. The CDR3 length is 14 residues. J gave up 5 bases and V 5 bases, and 7 bases lay outside the gene matches.

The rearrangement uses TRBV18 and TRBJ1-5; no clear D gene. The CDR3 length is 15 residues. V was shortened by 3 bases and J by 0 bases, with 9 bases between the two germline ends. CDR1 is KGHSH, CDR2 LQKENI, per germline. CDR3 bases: TGTGCCAGCTCACCCGACATGAATAGCAATCAGCCCCAGCATTTT. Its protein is CASSPDMNSNQPQHF.

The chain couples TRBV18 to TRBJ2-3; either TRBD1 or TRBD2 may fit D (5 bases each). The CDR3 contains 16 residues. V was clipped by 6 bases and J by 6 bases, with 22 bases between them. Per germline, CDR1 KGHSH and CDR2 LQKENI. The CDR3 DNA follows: TGTGCCAGCTCTCGCAATACCGGGGCAAACATGGATACGCAGTATTTT. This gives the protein CASSRNTGANMDTQYF.

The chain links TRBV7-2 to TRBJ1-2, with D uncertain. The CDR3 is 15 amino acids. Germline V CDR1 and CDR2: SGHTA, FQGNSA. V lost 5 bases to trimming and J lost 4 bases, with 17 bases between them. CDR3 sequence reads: CASSTFALPSYGYTF. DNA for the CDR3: TGTGCCAGCAGCACCTTCGCCCTTCCTAGCTATGGCTACACCTTC. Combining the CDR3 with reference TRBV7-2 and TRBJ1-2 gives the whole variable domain GAGVSQSPSNKVTEKGKDVELRCDPISGHTALYWYRQSLGQGLEFLIYFQGNSAPDKSGLPSDRFSAERTGGSVSTLTIQRTQQEDSAVYLCASSTFALPSYGYTFGSGTRLTVV.

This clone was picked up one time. This chain's CDR3 is CAIGKGSGTGNEQFF. The CDR3, as DNA: TGTGCCATCGGAAAGGGGAGCGGAACCGGCAATGAGCAGTTCTTC. The V and J genes are TRBV10-3 and TRBJ2-1; D is possibly TRBD1 or TRBD2 (5 bases each). Per germline, CDR1 ENHRY and CDR2 SYGVKD. Trimming stripped 8 bases from V and 6 bases from J, with 20 bases between. The CDR3 is made up of 15 amino acids.

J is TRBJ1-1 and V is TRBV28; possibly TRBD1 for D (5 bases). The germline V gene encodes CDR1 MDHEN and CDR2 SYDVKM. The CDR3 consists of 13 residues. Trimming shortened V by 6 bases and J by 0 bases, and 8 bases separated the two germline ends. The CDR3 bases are TGTGCCAGCAGGGACAACCTGAACACTGAAGCTTTCTTT. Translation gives CASRDNLNTEAFF. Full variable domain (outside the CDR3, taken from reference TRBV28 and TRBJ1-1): DVKVTQSSRYLVKRTGEKVFLECVQDMDHENMFWYRQDPGLGLRLIYFSYDVKMKEKGDIPEGYSVSREKKERFSLILESASTNQTSMYLCASRDNLNTEAFFGQGTRLTVV.

This CDR3 reads CASSLAGQSFYEQYF. For the CDR3, the DNA is TGCGCCAGCAGCTTGGCCGGGCAGTCGTTCTACGAGCAGTACTTC. The chain couples TRBV5-1 to TRBJ2-7; D remains unclear. The CDR3 runs to 15 residues. V lost 0 bases, J lost 3 bases, and 13 bases lay in between. Per the germline V gene, CDR1 is SGHRS and CDR2 is YFSETQ.

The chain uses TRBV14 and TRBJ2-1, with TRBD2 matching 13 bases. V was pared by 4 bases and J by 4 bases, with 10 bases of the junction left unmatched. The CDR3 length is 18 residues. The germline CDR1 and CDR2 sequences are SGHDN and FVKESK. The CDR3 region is CASSRPTSGRGIYNEQFF. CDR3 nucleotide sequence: TGTGCCAGCAGCCGCCCAACTAGCGGGAGGGGAATATACAATGAGCAGTTCTTC.

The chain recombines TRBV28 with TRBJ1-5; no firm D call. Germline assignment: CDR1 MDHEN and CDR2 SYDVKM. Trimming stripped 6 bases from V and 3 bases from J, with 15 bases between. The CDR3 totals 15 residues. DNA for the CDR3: TGTGCCAGCAGACCCGGCGGTGGTTACAATCAGCCCCAGCATTTT. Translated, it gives CASRPGGGYNQPQHF.

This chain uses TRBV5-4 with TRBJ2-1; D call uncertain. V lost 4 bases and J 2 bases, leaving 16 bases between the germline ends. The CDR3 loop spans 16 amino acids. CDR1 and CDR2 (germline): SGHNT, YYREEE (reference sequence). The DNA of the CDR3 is TGTGCCAGCAGCCTACCTAAAGGGTCGACCTACAATGAGCAGTTCTTC. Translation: CASSLPKGSTYNEQFF.

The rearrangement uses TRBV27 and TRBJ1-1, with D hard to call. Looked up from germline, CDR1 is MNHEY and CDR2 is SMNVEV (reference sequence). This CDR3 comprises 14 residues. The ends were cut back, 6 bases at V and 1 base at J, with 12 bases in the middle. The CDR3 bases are TGTGCCAGCAGCTGGCAGCGGACGAACACTGAAGCTTTCTTT. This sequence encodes CASSWQRTNTEAFF.

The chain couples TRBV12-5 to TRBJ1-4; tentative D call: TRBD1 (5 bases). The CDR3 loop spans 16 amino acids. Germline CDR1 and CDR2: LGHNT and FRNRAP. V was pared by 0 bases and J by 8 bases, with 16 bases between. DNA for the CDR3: TGTGCTAGTGGTTTGGTCGGCACAGGAGGCGGAGAAAAACTGTTTTTT. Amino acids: CASGLVGTGGGEKLFF.

The CDR3 DNA follows: TGTGCCAGTTCAGTGGGGGGGCTTCGTTCACCCCTCCACTTT. This gives the protein CASSVGGLRSPLHF. This rearrangement joins TRBV25-1 to TRBJ1-6, with a tentative D call TRBD1 (6 bases). Germline V gene sequence: CDR1 MGHDK, CDR2 SYGVNS. CDR3 length: 14 amino acids. Trimming stripped 9 bases from V and 9 bases from J, with 18 bases between.

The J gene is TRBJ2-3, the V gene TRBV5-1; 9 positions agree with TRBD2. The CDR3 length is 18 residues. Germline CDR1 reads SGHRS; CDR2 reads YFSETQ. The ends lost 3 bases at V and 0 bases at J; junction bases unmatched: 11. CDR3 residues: CASSSERGAPFSTDTQYF. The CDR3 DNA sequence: TGCGCCAGCAGCTCTGAGCGGGGGGCCCCCTTTAGCACAGATACGCAGTATTTT.

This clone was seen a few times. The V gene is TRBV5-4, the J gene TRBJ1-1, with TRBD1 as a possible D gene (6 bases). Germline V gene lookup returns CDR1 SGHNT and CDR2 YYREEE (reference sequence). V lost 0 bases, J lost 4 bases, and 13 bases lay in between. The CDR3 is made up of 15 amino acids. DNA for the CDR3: TGTGCCAGCAGCTTGGGCAGGGGAGGGATCACTGAAGCTTTCTTT. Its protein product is CASSLGRGGITEAFF.

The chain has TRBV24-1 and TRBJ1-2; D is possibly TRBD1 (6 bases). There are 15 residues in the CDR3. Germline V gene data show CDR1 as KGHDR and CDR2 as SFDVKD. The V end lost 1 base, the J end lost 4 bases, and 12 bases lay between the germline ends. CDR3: CATSDFNTGSYGYTF. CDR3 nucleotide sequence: TGTGCCACCAGTGATTTCAATACAGGGTCCTATGGCTACACCTTC.

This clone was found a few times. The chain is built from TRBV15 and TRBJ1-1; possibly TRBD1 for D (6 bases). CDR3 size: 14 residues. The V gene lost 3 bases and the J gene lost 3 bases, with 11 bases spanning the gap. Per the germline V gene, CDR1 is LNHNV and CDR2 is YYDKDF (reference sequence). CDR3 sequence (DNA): TGTGCCACCAGCAGGCTACAGGGAGACACTGAAGCTTTCTTT. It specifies CATSRLQGDTEAFF. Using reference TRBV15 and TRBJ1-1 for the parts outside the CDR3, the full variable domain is DAMVIQNPRYQVTQFGKPVTLSCSQTLNHNVMYWYQQKSSQAPKLLFHYYDKDFNNEADTPDNFQSRRPNTSFCFLDIRSPGLGDTAMYLCATSRLQGDTEAFFGQGTRLTVV.

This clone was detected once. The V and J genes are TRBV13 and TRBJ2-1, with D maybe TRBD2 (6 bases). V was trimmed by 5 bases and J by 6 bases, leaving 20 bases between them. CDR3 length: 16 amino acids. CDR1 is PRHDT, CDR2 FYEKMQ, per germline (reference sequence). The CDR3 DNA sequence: TGTGCCAGCAGCGAACGGCGGGGCCGAACGTTCAATGAGCAGTTCTTC. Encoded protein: CASSERRGRTFNEQFF.

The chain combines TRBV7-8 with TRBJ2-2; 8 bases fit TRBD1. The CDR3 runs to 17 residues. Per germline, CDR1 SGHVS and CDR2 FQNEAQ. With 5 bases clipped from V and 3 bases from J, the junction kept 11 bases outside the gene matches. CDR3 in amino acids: CASSLKDRGGYTGELFF. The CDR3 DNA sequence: TGTGCCAGCAGCCTAAAAGACAGGGGTGGATACACCGGGGAGCTGTTTTTT.